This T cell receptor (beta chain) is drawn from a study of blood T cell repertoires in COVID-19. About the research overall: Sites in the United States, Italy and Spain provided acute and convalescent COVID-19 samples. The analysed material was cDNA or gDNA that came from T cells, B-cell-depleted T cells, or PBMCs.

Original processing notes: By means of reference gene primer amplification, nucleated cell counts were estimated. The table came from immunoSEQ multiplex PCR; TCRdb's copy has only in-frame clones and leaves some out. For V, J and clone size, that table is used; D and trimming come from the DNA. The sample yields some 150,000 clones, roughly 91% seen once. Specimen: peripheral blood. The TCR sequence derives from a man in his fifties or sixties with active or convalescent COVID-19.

CDR3 DNA: TGTGCCAGCACCGACCTCAGACTAGCGGGAGGACTTGCCAAAAACATTCAGTACTTC. Amino acids: CASTDLRLAGGLAKNIQYF. The V and J genes are TRBV7-9 and TRBJ2-4; TRBD2 agrees at 13 bases. Per germline, CDR1 SEHNR and CDR2 FQNEAQ (reference sequence). With V trimmed by 7 bases and J by 1 base, 13 bases remained unmatched. There are 19 residues in the CDR3.